This T cell receptor beta chain was profiled in a study of identical twins. Overall study findings and caveats: Where out-of-frame alpha sequences were twin-shared, they showed excess low generation probability.

CDR1 is MNHNS, CDR2 SASEGT, per germline. The V gene end was trimmed by 0 bases and the J gene end by 3 bases; junction bases not matched to a gene: 3. CDR3 size: 15 residues. TCRdb ran MiXCR on the 5' RACE reads and lists one entry per CDR3 protein. The profile shows about 470,000 distinct CDR3 sequences, 20% to 25% of them singletons. As to this clonotype: Its matching antigen is unknown.

This sample was shared with a second study, whose subject was T cells expressing NK-cell markers. From that second work: Also leading the CD3+CD56-NKG2C+ fraction in a handful of donors were these clonotypes.

This sequence joins TRBV6-1 and TRBJ2-7; TRBD1 matches at 9 bases. Sequencing was done on a sample of CD4+ T cells sorted from blood. This clonotype was sampled from a young woman in good health. This CDR3 reads CASSEAWGQGYEQYF. In DNA form, the CDR3 reads TGTGCCAGCAGTGAAGCATGGGGACAGGGCTACGAGCAGTACTTC.